This TCR beta chain stems from a study of T cell responses to AZD1222 COVID-19 vaccine. Study information: Pooled samples include second doses given at about 4 or 12 weeks. Study-level results: Clonal diversity may have been underestimated, and the donors were mostly white British, with more females than males. Samples come after the peak T cell response, not at day 14. Spike-specific TCR repertoires showed rising breadth and depth after two AZD1222 doses.

Method: immunoSEQ multiplex PCR; TCRdb's copy keeps in-frame clones and lacks some. The data hold approximately 130,000 clones, with roughly nine tenths observed a single time. This CDR3 contains 13 residues. The germline CDR1 and CDR2 sequences are WNHNN and SYGVQD (reference sequence). V lost 5 bases and J 2 bases, leaving 9 bases between the germline ends. With regard to this clone: The antigen remains unidentified.

The V call is TRBV10-1, the J call TRBJ2-5; D is perhaps TRBD2 (6 bases). The receptor was derived from an adult in good health. Sequences were derived from peripheral blood, sampled on day 0 of AZD1222 vaccination. DNA of the CDR3: TGCGCCAGCAGTACGGGACTTCAAGAGACCCAGTACTTC. Protein product: CASSTGLQETQYF.